Following are 21 T cell receptor beta chains from one sample sequenced in a study of T cell repertoires in cytomegalovirus infection. TCRdb passed the reads through MiXCR, listing each CDR3 protein once. The repertoire holds some 280,000 distinct CDR3 sequences, with roughly 13% as singletons. Input material: PBMCs. The receptor set was obtained from a human donor in good health (CMV status not recorded). Some clones in this sample may be carry-over from other donors' samples.

The chain carries TRBV6-4 and TRBJ2-3; TRBD2 matches at 8 bases. V dropped 0 bases and J dropped 2; count of bases not matched to a gene: 7. This CDR3 has 17 residues. Germline-derived CDR1 and CDR2 are MRHNA and SNTAGT. The CDR3: CASSDSSGGRPTDTQYF. The CDR3 region has the DNA TGTGCCAGCAGTGACTCGTCGGGCGGGAGGCCCACAGATACGCAGTATTTT.

This clonotype came up many times. The V gene is TRBV7-8, the J gene TRBJ1-6; 7 bases line up with TRBD1. Germline V lookup: CDR1 SGHVS, CDR2 FQNEAQ. This CDR3 has 16 residues. V shed 4 bases, J shed 7 bases, and the junction held 10 bases outside the gene matches. The CDR3 coding sequence is TGTGCCAGCAGCTCACTACAGACAGGGATAAATTCACCCCTCCACTTT. This encodes CASSSLQTGINSPLHF.

This clonotype has ten or more counts. The chain recombines TRBV7-3 with TRBJ2-7, with D tentatively TRBD1 (5 bases). The germline V gene encodes CDR1 SGHTA and CDR2 FQGTGA. This CDR3 is built from 14 residues. V lost 3 bases, J lost 0 bases, and 9 bases lay in between. The CDR3 DNA sequence: TGTGCCAGCAGCTTGGACACATTCTCCTACGAGCAGTACTTC. It is translated as CASSLDTFSYEQYF.

The chain employs TRBV5-1 and TRBJ2-7; 11 positions agree with TRBD2. Trimming at V came to 0 bases and at J to 6 bases, leaving 5 bases not matched to a gene. The CDR3 contains 15 residues. Germline CDR1 reads SGHRS; CDR2 reads YFSETQ. In DNA form, the CDR3 reads TGCGCCAGCAGCTTGGGACTAGCGGGACTGGGCGAGCAGTACTTC. Amino acid sequence: CASSLGLAGLGEQYF.

This clonotype was found many times. This chain joins TRBV7-2 and TRBJ1-1; D remains unclear. Trimming pared 1 base from V and 0 bases from J, leaving 12 bases between. CDR3 length: 16 residues. Germline CDR1 and CDR2: SGHTA and FQGNSA. In DNA, the CDR3 is TGTGCCAGCAGCTTAGATTTCGGGTCCTTGAACACTGAAGCTTTCTTT. Encoded protein: CASSLDFGSLNTEAFF.

In this sample, this clonotype turned up many times. This rearrangement joins TRBV28 to TRBJ2-5; 7 bases agree with TRBD2. This CDR3 contains 12 residues. Germline values: CDR1 MDHEN, CDR2 SYDVKM. The J segment lost 5 bases and the V segment lost 7 bases, leaving 4 bases of the junction unmatched. The CDR3 loop is CASNTGGETQYF. The CDR3 region has the DNA TGTGCCAGCAACACCGGGGGGGAGACCCAGTACTTC.

This clonotype came up a few times. The genes are TRBV28 and TRBJ2-7; D not resolved. Germline CDR1 reads MDHEN; CDR2 reads SYDVKM. The CDR3 consists of 15 residues. The germline V and J ends were trimmed by 6 bases and 0 bases, with 15 bases remaining between them. The CDR3 sequence is CASRVGQPSSYEQYF. The CDR3 DNA follows: TGTGCCAGCAGGGTTGGCCAACCCAGCTCCTACGAGCAGTACTTC.

This clonotype was counted between two and nine times. The V gene is TRBV11-1, the J gene TRBJ2-7; D is perhaps TRBD1 (6 bases). CDR3 length: 13 residues. Per germline, CDR1 SGHAT and CDR2 FQDESV (reference sequence). Between the trimmed V and J ends, which lost 1 base and 6 bases, there was a span of 10 bases. CDR3 residues: CASSLVTGGEQYF. The CDR3 coding sequence is TGTGCCAGCAGCTTAGTGACAGGCGGCGAGCAGTACTTC.

This clonotype was observed at least ten times. The rearrangement uses TRBV7-6 and TRBJ2-1; D is possibly TRBD2 (6 bases). The germline CDR1 and CDR2 sequences are SGHVS and FNYEAQ. The CDR3 is 14 residues long. Trimming took 1 base from V and 6 from J, leaving 10 bases between them. The DNA of the CDR3 is TGTGCCAGCAGCTTAGAGGGTAGCGGCAATGAGCAGTTCTTC. It yields the protein CASSLEGSGNEQFF. Complete variable domain (other parts from reference TRBV7-6 and TRBJ2-1): GAGVSQSPRYKVTKRGQDVALRCDPISGHVSLYWYRQALGQGPEFLTYFNYEAQQDKSGLPNDRFSAERPEGSISTLTIQRTEQRDSAMYRCASSLEGSGNEQFFGPGTRLTVL.

In this sample, this clonotype turned up many times. The V gene is TRBV18, the J gene TRBJ2-7, with D maybe TRBD1 (5 bases). The V gene's germline CDR1 is KGHSH and CDR2 LQKENI. V lost 2 bases and J lost 4, with 9 bases in between. The CDR3 contains 13 residues. The CDR3 here is CASSPGAGYEQYF. CDR3 in DNA: TGTGCCAGCTCACCAGGGGCCGGGTACGAGCAGTACTTC.

This chain connects TRBV6-2 or TRBV6-3 to TRBJ1-1, with D possibly TRBD1 on 5 matching bases. The CDR3 contains 14 residues. Germline lookup yields CDR1 MNHEY and CDR2 SVGEGT. Trimming stripped 8 bases from V and 1 base from J, with 14 bases between. CDR3 in amino acids: CASLDNRENTEAFF. The CDR3 DNA is TGTGCCAGCTTGGACAATAGGGAGAACACTGAAGCTTTCTTT.

This clonotype was counted many times. J is TRBJ2-7 and V is TRBV6-1; 9 nucleotides match TRBD1. CDR1 and CDR2 from the germline V gene are MNHNS and SASEGT. This CDR3 is built from 16 residues. V gave up 5 bases and J gave up 7 bases; unmatched junction bases: 15. Here the CDR3 reads CASSHLPGQGFIEQYF. The CDR3 DNA is TGTGCCAGCAGTCACCTACCGGGACAGGGCTTTATTGAGCAGTACTTC.

The table lists this clonotype with a count of one. J is TRBJ1-1 and V is TRBV20-1; D may be TRBD1 (6 bases). In germline, CDR1 is DFQATT, CDR2 SNEGSKA (reference sequence). Trimming left V 3 bases short and J 7 bases short, with 15 bases between. The CDR3 covers 13 residues. CDR3 bases: TGCAGTGCTAGGGCACAGGGACGGGGTGAAGCTTTCTTT. It encodes CSARAQGRGEAFF.

Many counts were recorded for this clonotype. The chain joins TRBV7-2 to TRBJ1-2; possibly TRBD1 for D (5 bases). The CDR3 loop spans 13 amino acids. The germline V gene encodes CDR1 SGHTA and CDR2 FQGNSA. The V and J ends lost 5 bases and 8 bases respectively, with 15 bases between them. The CDR3 sequence is CASSQVGAQGYTF. The CDR3 nucleotides are TGTGCCAGCAGCCAAGTTGGGGCTCAAGGCTACACCTTC.

This chain links TRBV20-1 with TRBJ2-3; D remains unclear. Germline V gene sequence: CDR1 DFQATT, CDR2 SNEGSKA (reference sequence). The V end lost 6 bases, the J end lost 0 bases, and 7 bases lay between the germline ends. The CDR3 has 12 residues. CDR3 region: CSAAPSTDTQYF. The CDR3 bases are TGCAGTGCCGCCCCTAGCACAGATACGCAGTATTTT.

CDR3 residues: CSAGRVLRQETQYF. The CDR3 bases are TGCAGCGCGGGCCGTGTTCTGAGGCAAGAGACCCAGTACTTC. This sequence joins TRBV29-1 and TRBJ2-5; D gene ambiguous. The germline V gene has CDR1 SQVTM and CDR2 ANQGSEA. CDR3 length: 14 residues. Trimming left V 7 bases short and J 2 bases short, with 17 bases between. The whole variable domain, filled in from reference TRBV29-1 and TRBJ2-5, reads SAVISQKPSRDICQRGTSLTIQCQVDSQVTMMFWYRQQPGQSLTLIATANQGSEATYESGFVIDKFPISRPNLTFSTLTVSNMSPEDSSIYLCSAGRVLRQETQYFGPGTRLLVL.

This clonotype was recorded many times. The chain carries TRBV7-2 and TRBJ2-3, with 11 bases identical to TRBD2. The CDR3 extends over 14 amino acids. Germline CDR1 SGHTA, CDR2 FQGNSA. The trim removed 5 bases at V and 5 bases at J, leaving 3 bases unmatched. This chain's CDR3 is CASSHSGGVDTQYF. The CDR3 DNA follows: TGTGCCAGCAGCCATAGCGGGGGGGTAGATACGCAGTATTTT.

This clonotype came up many times. The chain uses TRBV5-1 and TRBJ2-1, with D perhaps TRBD2 (6 bases). The germline V gene encodes CDR1 SGHRS and CDR2 YFSETQ. The V end was cut by 0 bases, the J end by 7 bases, with 14 bases between. This CDR3 is 15 amino acids long. The CDR3 sequence is CASSLGRPAGNEQFF. As DNA, the CDR3 is TGCGCCAGCAGCTTGGGGCGACCCGCGGGGAATGAGCAGTTCTTC. Full variable domain (missing parts from reference TRBV5-1 and TRBJ2-1): KAGVTQTPRYLIKTRGQQVTLSCSPISGHRSVSWYQQTPGQGLQFLFEYFSETQRNKGNFPGRFSGRQFSNSRSEMNVSTLELGDSALYLCASSLGRPAGNEQFFGPGTRLTVL.

The CDR3 sequence is CASNWDLNTEAFF. As DNA, the CDR3 is TGTGCCAGCAACTGGGACTTGAACACTGAAGCTTTCTTT. The V gene is TRBV6-2 or TRBV6-3, the J gene TRBJ1-1; maybe TRBD1 (5 bases). The germline CDR1 and CDR2 sequences are MNHEY and SVGEGT. V was clipped by 7 bases and J by 0 bases, with 9 bases between them. The CDR3 contains 13 residues.

The genes are TRBV29-1 and TRBJ2-5, with TRBD2 identical over 12 bases. The length of the CDR3 is 12 residues. Germline V gene lookup returns CDR1 SQVTM and CDR2 ANQGSEA. The CDR3 region is CTGLAGGETQYF. CDR3 coding DNA: TGCACCGGCCTAGCGGGAGGGGAGACCCAGTACTTC.

The chain carries TRBV7-9 and TRBJ1-3, with D perhaps TRBD1 (6 bases). The V gene's germline CDR1 is SEHNR and CDR2 FQNEAQ (reference sequence). The CDR3 runs 16 residues. V was clipped by 5 bases and J by 0 bases, with 14 bases between them. CDR3 amino acids: CASSGPGQNSGNTIYF. The CDR3 DNA sequence: TGTGCCAGCAGCGGTCCCGGACAGAACTCTGGAAACACCATATATTTT.